This T cell receptor (beta chain) was observed in a study of cytomegalovirus exposure and HLA in healthy donors. The germline V gene has CDR1 SGHTA and CDR2 FQGTGA. The ends were cut back, 5 bases at V and 1 base at J, with 8 bases in the middle. This CDR3 spans 13 amino acids. A multiplex PCR was run with 60 Vbeta primers and 13 Jbeta primers. Some clones are missing from TCRdb's copy, which holds only in-frame ones; the method was immunoSEQ multiplex PCR. This sample has 150,000 to 180,000 clones, with 70% to 85% found just once. This clone was recorded a few times. The genes are TRBV7-3 and TRBJ1-1; possible D gene TRBD1, 5 bases. What was sequenced was PBMCs. The clonotype was recovered from a man aged 25 to 45 in good health and CMV-seronegative. The CDR3: CASSAGRNTEAFF. CDR3 in DNA: TGTGCCAGCAGCGCGGGACGGAACACTGAAGCTTTCTTT. Full variable domain (rest looked up from reference TRBV7-3 and TRBJ1-1): GAGVSQTPSNKVTEKGKYVELRCDPISGHTALYWYRQSLGQGPEFLIYFQGTGAADDSGLPNDRFFAVRPEGSVSTLKIQRTERGDSAVYLCASSAGRNTEAFFGQGTRLTVV.